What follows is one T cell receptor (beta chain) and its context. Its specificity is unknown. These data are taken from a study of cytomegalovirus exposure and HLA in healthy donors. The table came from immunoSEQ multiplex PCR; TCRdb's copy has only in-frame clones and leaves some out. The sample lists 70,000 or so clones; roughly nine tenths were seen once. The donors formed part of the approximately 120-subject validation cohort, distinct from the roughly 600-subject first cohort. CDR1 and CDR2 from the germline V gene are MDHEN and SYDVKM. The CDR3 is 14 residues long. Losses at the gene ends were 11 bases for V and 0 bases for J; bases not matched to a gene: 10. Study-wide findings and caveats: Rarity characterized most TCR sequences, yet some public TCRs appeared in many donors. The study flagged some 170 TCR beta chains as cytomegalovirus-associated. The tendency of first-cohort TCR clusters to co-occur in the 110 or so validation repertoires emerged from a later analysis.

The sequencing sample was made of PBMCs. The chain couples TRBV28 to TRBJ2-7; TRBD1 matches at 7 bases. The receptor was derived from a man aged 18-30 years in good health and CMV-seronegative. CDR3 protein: CAASGTVSSYEQYF. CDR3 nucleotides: TGTGCCGCCTCCGGGACAGTGAGCTCCTACGAGCAGTACTTC.